The clone carrying this T cell receptor (beta chain) turned up a few times. Its antigen is undetermined. The CDR3 runs to 15 residues. Trimming took 3 bases from V and 4 from J, leaving 15 bases between them. Germline CDR1 and CDR2: KGHSH and LQKENI. This entry comes from a study of OX40 agonist ivuxolimab in advanced cancers. General observations from the study: The study did not work out the antigen specificity of the expanded peripheral T cells.

The repertoire was sequenced with immunoSEQ multiplex PCR; TCRdb's copy has only in-frame clones and lacks some. The sample shows 70,000 to 80,000 clones, around 90% of them seen only once. This sequence joins TRBV18 and TRBJ2-5; perhaps TRBD1 as D (6 bases). This receptor was obtained from an adult with an advanced solid tumor such as melanoma, head and neck, liver or kidney cancer. The sample in question was CD4+ or CD8+ T cells sorted from blood, obtained in a trial of the OX40 agonist ivuxolimab. The CDR3 nucleotides are TGTGCCAGCTCACCCTGGACGGGACACCGAGAGACCCAGTACTTC. Protein product: CASSPWTGHRETQYF.